The 32 T cell receptor beta chains presented below share a single source sample, sequenced in a study of tumor and adjacent non-tumor tissue in lung cancer. Three rounds of nested PCR, following a modified ARM-PCR protocol, produced the TCRbeta library. TCRdb re-derived calls from the multiplex PCR reads in MiXCR, one entry per CDR3 protein. The sample contains nearly 50,000 distinct CDR3 sequences, 64% of which appear only once. RNA was extracted from bulk tissue without any cell sorting. The normal lung tissue was taken more than 3 cm from the tumor edge. Sequenced input: distant non-tumor lung tissue. These receptors were obtained from a woman aged 65 to 85 with non-small cell lung cancer.

On this clonotype itself: A much larger clonotype is one base distant, so this may be a read error. This chain uses TRBV28 with TRBJ2-3, with unresolved D. Trimming took 4 bases from V and 5 from J, leaving 13 bases between them. The CDR3 consists of 14 residues. Germline V lookup: CDR1 MDHEN, CDR2 SYDVKM. DNA of the CDR3: TGTGCCAGCAGTTCCGCACCTCCCAGAGATACGCAGTATTTT. This codes for CASSSAPPRDTQYF.

This clonotype was observed at least ten times. The chain links TRBV12-3 or TRBV12-4 to TRBJ2-7, with a possible D match to TRBD2 (6 bases). With 6 bases removed from V and 6 bases from J, the gap between germline ends came to 18 bases. This CDR3 is 14 amino acids long. The CDR3 loop reads CASRAGLGDSEQYF. CDR3 DNA sequence: TGTGCCAGCAGGGCGGGGCTGGGGGATTCCGAGCAGTACTTC.

Only a few counts were recorded for this clonotype. One junction end does not reproduce the germline sequence, and a read error may be involved. The chain is built from TRBV28 and TRBJ2-1, with 8 nucleotides matching TRBD2. Germline loops: CDR1 MDHEN, CDR2 SYDVKM. This CDR3 has 15 residues. This CDR3 is CASSSTGGPKNERFF. The CDR3 nucleotides read TGTGCCAGCAGTTCTACGGGAGGGCCTAAGAATGAGCGGTTCTTC.

This clonotype was counted only a few times. This chain connects TRBV5-1 to TRBJ2-1, with 9 bases identical to TRBD2. The junction had 14 bases not matched to a gene; V was cut back by 7 bases and J by 6 bases. Germline V gene lookup returns CDR1 SGHRS and CDR2 YFSETQ. This CDR3 comprises 16 residues. CDR3 in DNA: TGCGCCAGCGGCCCCTCCGTCGCGGGAGGGCTCAATGAGCAGTTCTTC. Protein: CASGPSVAGGLNEQFF.

This clonotype was seen ten or more times. This rearrangement joins TRBV4-1 to TRBJ2-1; 8 positions match TRBD2. CDR1 is MGHRA and CDR2 is YSYEKL in the germline V gene. The CDR3 extends over 17 amino acids. V shed 1 base, J shed 9 bases, and the junction held 14 bases outside the gene matches. DNA of the CDR3: TGCGCCAGCAGCCAAGGGCCAGCGGGAGTGCTTAGGGGTGAGCAGTTCTTC. Translating gives CASSQGPAGVLRGEQFF.

This clonotype was detected only once. Sequence at one end of the junction differs from germline and may be a read error. The chain carries TRBV5-6 and TRBJ2-1; no clear D gene. Germline assignment: CDR1 SGHDT and CDR2 YYEEEE. This CDR3 is 14 amino acids long. CDR3 DNA sequence: TGTGTCAGTAGCTCGGTGGTCTCCTACAATGAGCACTTTTTC. As protein: CVSSSVVSYNEHFF.

As regards this clonotype: With a much larger clone just one base away, this may be a read error. V is TRBV14 and J is TRBJ1-3, with D maybe TRBD1 (5 bases). The CDR3 covers 15 residues. Germline V lookup: CDR1 SGHDN, CDR2 FVKESK. In nucleotides, the CDR3 is TGTGACAGCAGCCACGGACAAAGCTCTGGAAACACCATATATTTT. Its translation is CDSSHGQSSGNTIYF.

The table lists this clonotype with a count of one. The chain recombines TRBV12-3 or TRBV12-4 with TRBJ2-6; D is ambiguous. The CDR3 spans 16 residues. V was trimmed by 9 bases and J by 2 bases, leaving 17 bases between them. CDR3 in amino acids: CARTLTALPGANVLTF. DNA of the CDR3: TGTGCCAGAACCCTTACAGCCCTCCCTGGGGCCAACGTCCTGACTTTC.

This clonotype was seen repeatedly, ten times or more. V is TRBV5-1 and J is TRBJ1-5; D perhaps matches TRBD1 (6 bases). Germline values: CDR1 SGHRS, CDR2 YFSETQ. V lost 7 bases and J lost 4, with 12 bases in between. The CDR3 contains 13 residues. CDR3 DNA sequence: TGCGCCAGCCGACAGGACCGTAATCAGCCCCAGCATTTT. Translated, it gives CASRQDRNQPQHF.

A word on this clonotype: Germline is not matched at one junction end, which may reflect a read error. The chain joins TRBV28 to TRBJ2-7; D is ambiguous. Germline CDR1 MDHEN, CDR2 SYDVKM. CDR3 length: 12 residues. The CDR3: CASSPGTGEQYF. DNA for the CDR3: TGTGCCAGCAGTCCTGGTACCGGCGAGCAGTATTTC.

Worth noting for this clonotype: One junction end does not reproduce the germline sequence, and a read error may be involved. The chain has TRBV12-3 or TRBV12-4 and TRBJ2-7; 12 bases align to TRBD2. The CDR3 is 16 residues long. The CDR3 is CTSSAALAGGPYEQYF. In nucleotides, the CDR3 is TGTACCAGCAGTGCAGCTCTAGCGGGAGGGCCCTACGAGCAGTACTTC.

This clonotype appeared many times. The V call is TRBV28, the J call TRBJ2-5; 10 bases align to TRBD2. V gave up 2 bases and J gave up 7 bases; unmatched junction bases: 10. CDR1 and CDR2 from the germline V gene are MDHEN and SYDVKM. The CDR3 is 16 amino acids. DNA for the CDR3: TGTGCCAGCAGTTTAGGGACTAGCGCTGCCGAAGGGACCCAGTACTTC. It yields the protein CASSLGTSAAEGTQYF.

This clonotype was found once. This chain joins TRBV6-2 or TRBV6-3 and TRBJ2-5, with a weak D call TRBD2 (6 bases). Germline loops: CDR1 MNHEY, CDR2 SVGEGT. The length of the CDR3 is 16 residues. Between the trimmed V and J ends, which lost 10 bases and 1 base, there was a span of 22 bases. CDR3 sequence (DNA): TGTGCCATCTTCACTCCATCGGACTACATCCAAGAGACCCAGTACTTC. Encoded protein: CAIFTPSDYIQETQYF.

This chain links TRBV5-4 with TRBJ2-5; the D call may be TRBD1 or TRBD2 (6 bases each). This CDR3 is built from 12 residues. Germline lookup yields CDR1 SGHNT and CDR2 YYREEE (reference sequence). The CDR3, as DNA: TGTGCAGGGGGGACCGCCCATGAGACCCAGTACTTC. This codes for CAGGTAHETQYF.

This clonotype showed up many times. The CDR3 DNA is TGCGCCAGCACGGAGGGGGAGTGGGAGACCCAGTACTTC. The encoded protein is CASTEGEWETQYF. The chain combines TRBV10-2 with TRBJ2-5; the D gene could be TRBD1 or TRBD2 (6 bases each). There are 13 residues in the CDR3. Germline CDR1 is WSHSY and CDR2 is SAAADI. Trimming cost V 7 bases and J 5 bases, with 14 bases left between them.

As regards this clonotype: A single base separates this from a much larger clone, so it may be a read error. V usage is TRBV28 and J usage is TRBJ1-1, with 7 bases lining up with TRBD1. CDR1 is MDHEN and CDR2 is SYDVKM in the germline V gene. The V segment lost 6 bases and the J segment 7 bases; nucleotides outside the gene matches: 17. CDR3 length equals 16 residues. CDR3: CASSRPTGTSHFEAFF. The CDR3 DNA sequence: TGTGCCAGCAGCCGACCGACAGGGACTTCTCACTTTGAAGCTTTCTTT.

Points on this clonotype: A much larger clone is a single base away; this may be a read error. The rearrangement uses TRBV11-2 and TRBJ2-1, with 9 bases aligning to TRBD2. The J segment lost 6 bases and the V segment lost 5 bases, leaving 8 bases of the junction unmatched. This CDR3 comprises 15 residues. Per germline, CDR1 SGHAT and CDR2 FQNNGV. The CDR3 region is CASSPLAGPFNEQFF. The CDR3 nucleotides read TGTGCCAGCAGCCCGCTAGCGGGGCCATTCAATGAGCAGTTCTTC.

This clonotype was observed a handful of times. A much larger clone sits a single nucleotide away, making a read error possible. The rearrangement uses TRBV10-1 and TRBJ2-7; D is undetermined. This CDR3 comprises 13 residues. From germline, CDR1 is WNHNN and CDR2 SYGVQD (reference sequence). The CDR3 region has the DNA TGCCCCAGCAGTCCCGGAGATAAATACGAGCAGTACTTC. Protein product: CPSSPGDKYEQYF.

This clonotype turned up a few times. The V call is TRBV23-1, the J call TRBJ2-3; tentatively, D is TRBD1 (6 bases). TRBV23-1 is identified as an open reading frame with a role that is uncertain. The CDR3 extends over 17 amino acids. The ends were cut back, 2 bases at V and 2 bases at J, with 17 bases in the middle. CDR3 nucleotides: TGCGCCAGCAGTCAAGAAAGGCCAGGGGTTGACACAGATACGCAGTATTTT. It yields the protein CASSQERPGVDTDTQYF.

This sequence joins TRBV29-1 and TRBJ1-2; maybe TRBD1 (6 bases). The CDR3 consists of 13 residues. The V gene's germline CDR1 is SQVTM and CDR2 ANQGSEA. DNA of the CDR3: TGCAATGTCTATGGGACGGGGGCCTATGGCTACACCTTC. The encoded protein is CNVYGTGAYGYTF.

This clonotype was seen a handful of times. The conserved phenylalanine or tryptophan normally closing the CDR3 is absent here, so this likely arose from a read error. The genes are TRBV5-1 and TRBJ2-1; the D call may be TRBD1 or TRBD2 (5 bases each). This CDR3 is 12 amino acids long. The V end lost 2 bases, the J end lost 10 bases, and 10 bases lay between the germline ends. The germline V gene has CDR1 SGHRS and CDR2 YFSETQ. This CDR3 reads CASSLDYREQFL. The CDR3 DNA is TGCGCCAGCAGCTTAGACTACAGGGAGCAGTTCCTC.

With respect to this clonotype: One junction end disagrees with the germline gene, perhaps due to a read error. The chain combines TRBV6-5 with TRBJ2-5; TRBD2 is a possible D gene (7 bases). CDR3 length: 16 residues. Per germline, CDR1 MNHEY and CDR2 SVGAGI. CDR3 in amino acids: CASSYPLGEGEETEYF. CDR3 bases: TGTGCCAGCAGCTACCCGCTTGGGGAGGGGGAAGAGACCGAGTACTTC.

Turning to this clonotype: Because the CDR3 is missing its conserved closing phenylalanine or tryptophan, this is likely a read error. The J gene is TRBJ2-1, the V gene TRBV29-1, with D possibly TRBD2 on 6 matching bases. CDR3 size: 13 residues. Germline CDR1 SQVTM, CDR2 ANQGSEA. CDR3 sequence (DNA): TGTAGCGTAAAACGGCGGGGCATAAATGAGCAGTTCTCC. Residues: CSVKRRGINEQFS.

With respect to this clonotype: This may come from a read error, since a much larger clone is one base off. The J gene is TRBJ1-5, the V gene TRBV28, with 8 bases that match TRBD1. Germline V lookup: CDR1 MDHEN, CDR2 SYDVKM. Trimming at V came to 6 bases and at J to 6 bases, leaving 13 bases not matched to a gene. The CDR3 runs 16 residues. The CDR3 loop is CASRPRNTGGGQPQHF. The DNA for the CDR3 is TGTGCCAGCAGACCTCGTAACACAGGGGGAGGTCAGCCCCAGCATTTT.

On this clonotype: At one end the junction does not follow the germline gene, possibly because of a read error. CDR3 nucleotide sequence: TGTACCAGCAGTTTAGACGCCCAATGCTCCGAGCAGTACTTC. This translates into CTSSLDAQCSEQYF. The genes are TRBV12-3 or TRBV12-4 and TRBJ2-7; the D is unclear. The CDR3 totals 14 residues.

This clonotype showed up just once. A read error may explain this, as a much larger clone is one base away. The chain links TRBV6-5 to TRBJ1-1, with a weak D call TRBD1 (5 bases). From germline, CDR1 is MNHEY and CDR2 SVGAGI. This CDR3 has 13 residues. DNA for the CDR3: TGTGCCAGCAGTTACTGGGGGGGGACTGAAGCTTTATTT. This encodes CASSYWGGTEALF.

Notes on this clonotype: This could be a read error, since a much larger clone is one nucleotide away. J is TRBJ2-2 and V is TRBV7-8, with 11 bases lining up with TRBD1. The V gene end was trimmed by 5 bases and the J gene end by 1 base; junction bases not matched to a gene: 3. The CDR3 has 16 amino acids. From germline, CDR1 is SGHVS and CDR2 FQNEAQ. CDR3 in DNA: TGTGCCAGCAGCATGGACAGGGGGCGGAACACCGGGGAGCTGTTTTTT. It yields the protein CASSMDRGRNTGELFF.

To note about this clonotype: Because it lacks the conserved phenylalanine or tryptophan at the end, this CDR3 is likely a read error. The V call is TRBV6-5, the J call TRBJ1-2, with a weak D call TRBD1 (5 bases). Deletions cut 6 bases from V and 4 bases from J, with 21 bases between. Germline V gene lookup returns CDR1 MNHEY and CDR2 SVGAGI. The CDR3 runs 16 residues. The chain's CDR3 is CASRRDSPAGSYGYTI. The CDR3 coding sequence is TGTGCCAGCAGACGCGACAGCCCGGCAGGGTCCTATGGCTACACCATC.

A word on this clonotype: The junction does not match germline at one end; this may be a read error. The V call is TRBV6-6, the J call TRBJ1-1; no clear D. The CDR3 extends over 12 amino acids. Germline assignment: CDR1 MNHNY and CDR2 SVGAGI (reference sequence). CDR3 loop: CTSTSRGQTAFF. As DNA, the CDR3 is TGTACCAGCACCTCACGTGGGCAAACAGCTTTCTTT.

Regarding this clonotype: Possible read error: a much larger clone is one base away. The rearrangement uses TRBV28 and TRBJ2-5, with D possibly TRBD2 on 5 matching bases. This CDR3 region has 14 residues. Germline values: CDR1 MDHEN, CDR2 SYDVKM. V lost 10 bases and J 1 base, leaving 16 bases between the germline ends. CDR3 in DNA: TGTGCCAACCTCAAACGGGGATCCCAAGAGACCCAGTACTTC. Translating gives CANLKRGSQETQYF.

Concerning this clonotype itself: A junction boundary mismatches the germline segment, possibly from a read error. This rearrangement joins TRBV4-2 to TRBJ2-2, with TRBD2 as a possible D gene (5 bases). Per the germline V gene, CDR1 is LGHNA and CDR2 is YNFKEQ. The CDR3 sequence is 14 residues long. CDR3 protein: CASSQEIHTGEPFF. CDR3 bases: TGTGCCAGCAGTCAAGAAATCCACACCGGGGAGCCGTTTTTT.

A note on this clonotype: One end of the junction varies from germline; a read error may be responsible. The chain employs TRBV6-1 and TRBJ1-6; 8 bases line up with TRBD1. The germline V gene encodes CDR1 MNHNS and CDR2 SASEGT. This CDR3 comprises 17 residues. CDR3 in DNA: TGTGCCAGCATGCTACATTGGCAGGGGGCTGGGAACTCATCCCTCCAATTT. It translates to CASMLHWQGAGNSSLQF.